The rows below give T cell receptor beta chains drawn from one sample of a study of STAT3 mutations in large granular lymphocyte leukemia. Produced via immunoSEQ multiplex PCR; TCRdb's table is partial and in-frame only. The table includes 1,500 to 2,000 clones, about two thirds detected once. Material for sequencing was peripheral blood mononuclear cells. Receptors originate from a man aged 60-69 years with T-cell large granular lymphocyte leukemia. Some clones in this sample may be carry-over from other donors' samples. The CDR3 runs from the conserved cysteine through the conserved F or W. The D gene is left open where the match is weak. Clone size, where shown, is once, few, many, or a class for clones that have expanded.

v_call	j_call	d_call	clone_size	cdr3_aa	cdr3_nt
TRBV30	TRBJ2-7	NA	NA	CAWSVTYEQYF	TGTGCCTGGAGTGTTACCTACGAGCAGTACTTC
TRBV5-4	TRBJ1-4	NA	NA	CASTRAGGRTEKLFF	TGTGCCAGCACCCGGGCCGGGGGGCGCACCGAAAAACTGTTTTTT
TRBV30	TRBJ2-7	TRBD1	NA	CAWSRDSYLIGSFYEQYF	TGTGCCTGGAGCCGGGACAGCTATCTTATCGGGTCCTTCTACGAGCAGTACTTC
TRBV7-9	TRBJ1-2	NA	NA	CASSIEEGYGYTF	TGTGCCAGCAGCATCGAGGAGGGCTATGGCTACACCTTC
TRBV18	TRBJ1-2	NA	few	CASSPPLGEGGYTF	TGTGCCAGCTCACCACCGTTGGGGGAAGGTGGCTACACCTTC
TRBV5-6	TRBJ1-4	NA	NA	CASSSWPSEKLFF	TGTGCCAGCAGCTCGTGGCCCTCTGAAAAACTGTTTTTT
TRBV7-2	TRBJ1-2	TRBD1	NA	CASSLVGTGASNYGYTF	TGTGCCAGCAGCTTAGTTGGGACAGGGGCCTCTAACTATGGCTACACCTTC
TRBV13	TRBJ2-1	NA	medium-sized	CASSLWGDGRDEQFF	TGTGCCAGCAGCTTATGGGGGGACGGTCGGGATGAGCAGTTCTTC
TRBV5-1	TRBJ2-6	NA	NA	CASTSSGANVLTF	TGCGCCAGCACCAGCTCTGGGGCCAACGTCCTGACTTTC
TRBV30	TRBJ2-1	TRBD1	few	CAWGNYRGYNEQFF	TGTGCCTGGGGCAACTACAGGGGCTACAATGAGCAGTTCTTC
TRBV30	TRBJ1-2	NA	NA	CAWSVQGLLASLYGYTF	TGTGCCTGGAGTGTACAGGGACTCCTAGCCTCCCTCTATGGCTACACCTTC
TRBV9	TRBJ1-1	NA	NA	CASSDPAGGDTEAFF	TGTGCCAGCAGTGACCCGGCAGGAGGCGACACTGAAGCTTTCTTT
TRBV7-9	TRBJ2-5	NA	NA	CASRGTSETQYF	TGTGCCAGCAGAGGGACTTCCGAGACCCAGTACTTC
TRBV28	TRBJ1-6	TRBD1	NA	CASSFRQGGSYNSPLHF	TGTGCCAGCAGTTTCCGACAGGGAGGCTCCTATAATTCACCCCTCCACTTT
TRBV5-4	TRBJ1-2	TRBD1	NA	CASSLKGADGYTF	TGTGCCAGCAGCTTGAAGGGGGCTGATGGCTACACCTTC
TRBV7-9	TRBJ2-7	TRBD2	few	CASSRGTSGAYEQYF	TGTGCCAGCAGCCGTGGGACTAGCGGGGCGTACGAGCAGTACTTC
TRBV5-1	TRBJ2-3	TRBD1	large	CASNSQGQITDTQYF	TGCGCCAGCAATTCCCAGGGACAGATAACAGATACGCAGTATTTT
TRBV30	TRBJ1-1	TRBD1	NA	CAWSLNRDREAFF	TGTGCCTGGAGCCTGAATCGGGACAGGGAAGCTTTCTTT
TRBV18	TRBJ1-4	NA	NA	CASTTSSQNEKLFF	TGTGCCAGCACGACCTCATCCCAAAATGAAAAACTGTTTTTT
TRBV30	TRBJ2-5	NA	NA	CAWRRFARMSEGTQYF	TGTGCCTGGAGGAGGTTCGCCCGGATGAGTGAGGGGACCCAGTACTTC
TRBV5-1	TRBJ1-5	TRBD1	NA	CASSTGEGQPQHF	TGCGCCAGCAGTACAGGGGAAGGCCAGCCCCAGCATTTT
TRBV30	TRBJ1-5	TRBD1	NA	CAWGDRAGQPQHF	TGTGCCTGGGGGGACAGGGCGGGACAGCCCCAGCATTTT
TRBV4-1	TRBJ1-6	NA	NA	CASSQDPLGSPLHF	TGCGCCAGCAGCCAAGATCCCCTAGGATCACCCCTCCACTTT
TRBV29-1	TRBJ2-7	TRBD1	NA	CSVRGSGSYEQYF	TGCAGCGTCAGGGGGTCCGGCTCCTACGAGCAGTACTTC
TRBV6-5	TRBJ1-2	NA	NA	CATTTSGNYGYTF	TGTGCCACCACGACGTCCGGCAACTATGGCTACACCTTC
TRBV7-9	TRBJ1-1	NA	few	CASSPTSGPFMNTEAFF	TGTGCCAGCAGCCCCACTTCCGGACCTTTTATGAACACTGAAGCTTTCTTT
TRBV18	TRBJ1-4	TRBD1	NA	CASSLRPRGTGPVTTNEKLFF	TGTGCCAGCTCACTCCGGCCCCGAGGGACAGGGCCAGTTACAACTAATGAAAAACTGTTTTTT
TRBV29-1	TRBJ2-3	TRBD2	NA	CSVLSGATDTQYF	TGCAGCGTTCTGAGCGGGGCCACAGATACGCAGTATTTT
TRBV6-5	TRBJ1-2	NA	NA	CASSTSNRGYTF	TGTGCCAGCAGCACCAGCAATCGTGGCTACACCTTC
TRBV4-1	TRBJ1-1	TRBD1	large	CASNPLGAGGPNTEAFF	TGCGCCAGCAACCCACTCGGGGCAGGGGGCCCAAACACTGAAGCTTTCTTT
TRBV29-1	TRBJ2-4	NA	NA	CSVVSRAGDIQYF	TGCAGCGTTGTCTCCAGGGCTGGGGACATTCAGTACTTC
TRBV5-7	TRBJ2-1	NA	NA	CASSLCGPDYNEQFF	TGTGCCAGCAGCTTGTGCGGGCCAGACTACAATGAGCAGTTCTTC
TRBV6-5	TRBJ2-7	NA	once	CASSGGAGWYEQYF	TGTGCCAGCAGTGGGGGGGCAGGGTGGTACGAGCAGTACTTC
TRBV5-1	TRBJ1-3	TRBD1	NA	CASSLQGVESGNTIYF	TGCGCCAGCAGCCTACAGGGGGTAGAATCTGGAAACACCATATATTTT
TRBV30	TRBJ1-5	TRBD1	NA	CAWSTRGQANQPQHF	TGTGCCTGGAGTACACGGGGACAGGCCAATCAGCCCCAGCATTTT
TRBV5-4	TRBJ2-7	NA	few	CASSLTQGAYEQYF	TGTGCCAGCAGCTTGACACAGGGTGCCTACGAGCAGTACTTC
TRBV25-1	TRBJ1-2	TRBD1	NA	CASRTGGRGYTF	TGTGCCAGCAGGACAGGGGGCCGAGGCTACACCTTC
TRBV6-6	TRBJ2-5	NA	NA	CASRLPDGSETQYF	TGTGCCAGCAGACTACCCGACGGGTCGGAGACCCAGTACTTC